The present TCR beta chain was sequenced within a study of T cells in localized non-small cell lung cancer. Study-wide results and limits: Without multi-region sequencing, intratumor heterogeneity could not be excluded. Across samples, adjacent lung featured a median roughly 50 of the top 100 tumor clones. Density of T cells in blood, when higher, went with longer overall survival. Uninvolved nearby lung showed the greatest T cell clonality, exceeding that found in tumor.

With 2 bases clipped from V and 5 bases from J, the junction kept 9 bases outside the gene matches. The CDR3 consists of 16 residues. CDR1 SGHVS and CDR2 FQNEAQ come from the germline V gene. Concerning this clone itself: The antigen is undetermined.

The table came from immunoSEQ multiplex PCR; TCRdb's copy has only in-frame clones and leaves some out. The sample holds 30,000 to 40,000 clones, around 82% seen once. The specimen comprised peripheral blood, sampled before any cancer treatment. The clonotype comes from a male donor older than 55 with stage II squamous cell lung carcinoma. The V gene is TRBV7-8, the J gene TRBJ2-5, with 9 bases lining up with TRBD1. CDR3 coding DNA: TGTGCCAGCAGCTTACAGGCGGGACAGGGTGGGGAGACCCAGTACTTC. Translating gives CASSLQAGQGGETQYF.